These T cell receptor beta chains were read from a single sample in a study of Ad26.COV2.S vaccination and SARS-CoV-2 variants. Measured with immunoSEQ multiplex PCR; TCRdb has only the in-frame clones, and not every one. In the table there are about 460,000 clones, approximately 90% of which are singletons. Here the sequenced sample was peripheral blood, taken in a trial of Ad26.COV2.S vaccine versus placebo. The receptors stem from a person aged 18-60 years who received the Ad26.COV2.S COVID-19 vaccine or a placebo. The CDR3 runs from the conserved cysteine through the conserved F or W. Fields, in order: J gene, V gene, D gene, clone size, CDR3 protein, CDR3 DNA. The D gene is left open where the match is weak. Some rows have no size entry. The others give once, few or many, or a class for an expanded clone.

J: TRBJ2-1; V: TRBV6-5; D: .; size: few; CDR3: CASSPLDYYNEQFF; DNA: TGTGCCAGCAGTCCCCTGGATTACTACAATGAGCAGTTCTTC
J: TRBJ2-2; V: TRBV12-3/TRBV12-4; D: .; size: .; CDR3: CASRTDTGELFF; DNA: TGTGCCAGCAGAACAGACACCGGGGAGCTGTTTTTT
J: TRBJ2-3; V: TRBV7-3; D: TRBD2; size: .; CDR3: CASSQPGTSADTQYF; DNA: TGTGCCAGCAGCCAACCCGGGACTAGCGCAGATACGCAGTATTTT
J: TRBJ2-7; V: TRBV28; D: .; size: few; CDR3: CASSFGPDTTYEQYF; DNA: TGTGCCAGCAGTTTTGGTCCGGACACCACCTACGAGCAGTACTTC
J: TRBJ1-2; V: TRBV29-1; D: .; size: .; CDR3: CSVGLPAGYGYTF; DNA: TGCAGCGTTGGACTTCCGGCGGGTTATGGCTACACCTTC
J: TRBJ1-1; V: TRBV30; D: .; size: once; CDR3: CAWGRGVDTEAFF; DNA: TGTGCCTGGGGCAGGGGTGTGGACACTGAAGCTTTCTTT
J: TRBJ1-6; V: TRBV6-5; D: .; size: .; CDR3: CASSPKGGDSPLHF; DNA: TGTGCCAGCAGTCCGAAGGGGGGCGATTCACCCCTCCACTTT
J: TRBJ2-7; V: TRBV2; D: TRBD2; size: .; CDR3: CASSGLAGAEQYF; DNA: TGTGCCAGCTCGGGACTAGCGGGAGCCGAGCAGTACTTC
J: TRBJ1-3; V: TRBV4-3; D: .; size: .; CDR3: CASSAGGSGNTIYF; DNA: TGCGCCAGCAGCGCCGGGGGCTCTGGAAACACCATATATTTT
J: TRBJ2-4; V: TRBV15; D: .; size: .; CDR3: CATSRKLGRLAKNIQYF; DNA: TGTGCCACCAGCAGAAAGTTAGGAAGGCTAGCCAAAAACATTCAGTACTTC
J: TRBJ2-1; V: TRBV4-2; D: TRBD2; size: once; CDR3: CASSPSDSGRGEQFF; DNA: TGTGCCAGCAGCCCCTCGGATAGCGGGAGAGGCGAGCAGTTCTTC
J: TRBJ2-7; V: TRBV29-1; D: TRBD1; size: .; CDR3: CSVEGTGGSYEQYF; DNA: TGCAGCGTTGAAGGGACAGGGGGAAGCTACGAGCAGTACTTC
J: TRBJ1-1; V: TRBV7-9; D: .; size: .; CDR3: CASSLAIQAFF; DNA: TGTGCCAGCAGCTTAGCGATCCAAGCTTTCTTT
J: TRBJ2-7; V: TRBV5-1; D: .; size: .; CDR3: CASSRTDSWDEQYF; DNA: TGCGCCAGCAGCCGGACGGATTCATGGGACGAGCAGTACTTC
J: TRBJ2-7; V: TRBV18; D: .; size: .; CDR3: CASSPLDGDEQYF; DNA: TGTGCCAGCTCACCCCTCGATGGGGACGAGCAGTACTTC
J: TRBJ1-1; V: TRBV7-3; D: TRBD1; size: .; CDR3: CASSKGQGTSRPLVF; DNA: TGTGCCAGCAGTAAGGGACAGGGGACGTCAAGGCCGCTGGTCTTT
J: TRBJ1-5; V: TRBV15; D: .; size: .; CDR3: CATSRQGAGNQPQHF; DNA: TGTGCCACCAGCAGGCAGGGTGCAGGCAATCAGCCCCAGCATTTT
J: TRBJ1-1; V: TRBV6-5; D: TRBD1; size: .; CDR3: CATGTGSATEAFF; DNA: TGTGCCACAGGGACAGGGTCAGCCACTGAAGCTTTCTTT
J: TRBJ1-5; V: TRBV28; D: TRBD1; size: .; CDR3: CASTLGTGYSNQPQHF; DNA: TGTGCCAGCACCCTCGGGACAGGATATAGCAATCAGCCCCAGCATTTT
J: TRBJ2-2; V: TRBV11-3; D: .; size: .; CDR3: CASSFRTGAPGELFF; DNA: TGTGCCAGCAGCTTTCGGACGGGGGCGCCCGGGGAGCTGTTTTTT
J: TRBJ1-5; V: TRBV7-2; D: .; size: few; CDR3: CASSLGPAPQPQHF; DNA: TGTGCCAGCAGTCTGGGTCCTGCTCCTCAGCCCCAGCATTTT
J: TRBJ2-3; V: TRBV6-5; D: .; size: .; CDR3: CASRLGASTDTQYF; DNA: TGTGCCAGCAGGCTTGGGGCTAGCACAGATACGCAGTATTTT
J: TRBJ2-7; V: TRBV28; D: .; size: once; CDR3: CASSLQGLLEQYF; DNA: TGTGCCAGCAGTTTACAAGGACTACTCGAGCAGTACTTC
J: TRBJ1-1; V: TRBV19; D: .; size: .; CDR3: CASEAQGNTEAFF; DNA: TGTGCCAGTGAAGCGCAGGGGAACACTGAAGCTTTCTTT
J: TRBJ2-6; V: TRBV5-4; D: .; size: .; CDR3: CASSWGVAGGLSGANVLTF; DNA: TGTGCCAGCAGCTGGGGAGTGGCGGGCGGTCTATCTGGGGCCAACGTCCTGACTTTC
J: TRBJ2-7; V: TRBV4-2; D: .; size: .; CDR3: CASSSGYEQYF; DNA: TGTGCCAGCAGCTCCGGCTACGAGCAGTACTTC
J: TRBJ2-3; V: TRBV7-3; D: .; size: .; CDR3: CASSLTPSGGADTQYF; DNA: TGTGCCAGCAGCTTAACCCCAAGCGGCGGGGCAGATACGCAGTATTTT
J: TRBJ1-6; V: TRBV6-1; D: .; size: once; CDR3: CASSEYRVGSPLHF; DNA: TGTGCCAGCAGTGAGTACAGGGTCGGCTCACCCCTCCACTTT
J: TRBJ2-2; V: TRBV7-2; D: TRBD1; size: .; CDR3: CASSPTGRSARAGELFF; DNA: TGTGCCAGCAGCCCGACAGGGCGGTCGGCCAGGGCCGGGGAGCTGTTTTTT
J: TRBJ2-1; V: TRBV7-9; D: .; size: .; CDR3: CASSPESGLSSYNEQFF; DNA: TGTGCCAGCAGCCCCGAGTCCGGACTCAGCTCCTACAATGAGCAGTTCTTC
J: TRBJ2-7; V: TRBV10-3; D: .; size: .; CDR3: CAISGGQGVYEQYF; DNA: TGTGCCATCAGTGGAGGTCAAGGGGTGTACGAGCAGTACTTC
J: TRBJ2-2; V: TRBV3-1/TRBV3-2; D: .; size: .; CDR3: CASGLTGELFF; DNA: TGTGCCAGCGGGCTAACCGGGGAGCTGTTTTTT
J: TRBJ2-1; V: TRBV28; D: .; size: few; CDR3: CMVAGPFYNEQFF; DNA: TGTATGGTGGCGGGGCCCTTCTACAATGAGCAGTTCTTC
J: TRBJ2-1; V: TRBV11-2; D: TRBD1; size: .; CDR3: CASSLVGTDNEQFF; DNA: TGTGCCAGCAGCTTAGTAGGGACAGACAATGAGCAGTTCTTC
J: TRBJ2-5; V: TRBV2; D: .; size: once; CDR3: CASRRLRQDQETQYF; DNA: TGTGCCAGCAGGAGACTCAGACAGGACCAAGAGACCCAGTACTTC
J: TRBJ2-4; V: TRBV19; D: TRBD1; size: .; CDR3: CASSMAGGLAKNIQYF; DNA: TGTGCCAGTAGTATGGCAGGGGGTTTGGCCAAAAACATTCAGTACTTC
J: TRBJ2-3; V: TRBV4-1; D: TRBD1; size: .; CDR3: CASSQGGQSRFMDTQYF; DNA: TGCGCCAGCAGCCAAGGGGGACAGTCGCGATTCATGGATACGCAGTATTTT
J: TRBJ2-7; V: TRBV12-3/TRBV12-4; D: .; size: .; CDR3: CASSPQGYEQYF; DNA: TGTGCCAGCAGTCCCCAGGGGTACGAGCAGTACTTC
J: TRBJ1-6; V: TRBV6-5; D: .; size: once; CDR3: CASSYSGYNSPLHF; DNA: TGTGCCAGCAGTTACTCAGGGTATAATTCACCCCTCCACTTT
J: TRBJ2-1; V: TRBV5-1; D: .; size: once; CDR3: CASSLDRGTYNEQFF; DNA: TGCGCCAGCAGCTTGGATCGGGGTACCTACAATGAGCAGTTCTTC
J: TRBJ1-2; V: TRBV2; D: .; size: .; CDR3: CASSVKRGGLDGYTF; DNA: TGTGCCAGCAGTGTAAAGCGTGGGGGACTTGATGGCTACACCTTC
J: TRBJ1-2; V: TRBV4-3; D: TRBD1; size: .; CDR3: CASSQVLRTGADYGYTF; DNA: TGCGCCAGCAGCCAAGTCTTAAGGACAGGGGCTGACTATGGCTACACCTTC
J: TRBJ2-1; V: TRBV18; D: TRBD2; size: .; CDR3: CASSAFVLAGGTNEQFF; DNA: TGTGCCAGCTCAGCATTCGTGCTAGCGGGAGGGACCAATGAGCAGTTCTTC
J: TRBJ2-7; V: TRBV28; D: .; size: .; CDR3: CASSGAQGAHHEQYF; DNA: TGTGCCAGCAGTGGGGCACAGGGTGCTCACCACGAGCAGTACTTC
J: TRBJ2-1; V: TRBV7-2; D: TRBD2; size: .; CDR3: CASSLAASGGPRQFF; DNA: TGTGCCAGCAGCTTAGCGGCTAGCGGGGGGCCCAGGCAGTTCTTC
J: TRBJ2-2; V: TRBV5-4; D: .; size: .; CDR3: CASSLRPGELFF; DNA: TGTGCCAGCAGCTTGAGACCCGGGGAGCTGTTTTTT
J: TRBJ2-7; V: TRBV28; D: .; size: .; CDR3: CASSLLGNEQYF; DNA: TGTGCCAGCAGTTTATTAGGGAACGAGCAGTACTTC
J: TRBJ2-7; V: TRBV2; D: TRBD2; size: .; CDR3: CASSDSERGYEQYF; DNA: TGTGCCAGCAGTGATAGCGAGCGGGGCTACGAGCAGTACTTC
J: TRBJ2-1; V: TRBV4-3; D: TRBD2; size: once; CDR3: CASSHTAGLAGVSSYNEQFF; DNA: TGCGCCAGCAGCCACACCGCGGGACTAGCGGGGGTCAGCTCCTACAATGAGCAGTTCTTC
J: TRBJ2-7; V: TRBV28; D: TRBD2; size: .; CDR3: CASSSPGTSGTYEQYF; DNA: TGTGCCAGCAGTTCCCCCGGGACTAGCGGAACCTACGAGCAGTACTTC
J: TRBJ2-7; V: TRBV11-2; D: TRBD2; size: .; CDR3: CASSLERGLAGAASYEQYF; DNA: TGTGCCAGCAGCTTAGAACGAGGACTAGCGGGGGCGGCGTCCTACGAGCAGTACTTC
J: TRBJ1-2; V: TRBV3-1/TRBV3-2; D: .; size: .; CDR3: CASSQGGLNYGYTF; DNA: TGTGCCAGCAGCCAAGGGGGTCTGAACTATGGCTACACCTTC
J: TRBJ1-5; V: TRBV18; D: TRBD1; size: .; CDR3: CASSSGQGSRQPQHF; DNA: TGTGCCAGCTCCTCCGGACAGGGTTCGAGACAGCCCCAGCATTTT
J: TRBJ2-2; V: TRBV7-3; D: TRBD1; size: few; CDR3: CASSSRQGANGELFF; DNA: TGTGCCAGCAGCTCCCGACAGGGGGCGAATGGGGAGCTGTTTTTT
J: TRBJ2-7; V: TRBV27; D: TRBD1; size: .; CDR3: CASSSGDRGYEQYF; DNA: TGTGCCAGCAGTTCGGGAGACAGGGGCTACGAGCAGTACTTC
J: TRBJ1-4; V: TRBV6-6; D: TRBD1; size: .; CDR3: CAHGQGGEKLFF; DNA: TGTGCCCATGGACAGGGGGGCGAAAAACTGTTTTTT
J: TRBJ1-2; V: TRBV3-1/TRBV3-2; D: TRBD1; size: .; CDR3: CASSLRDRAYGYTF; DNA: TGTGCCAGCAGTCTCCGGGACAGGGCCTATGGCTACACCTTC
J: TRBJ1-1; V: TRBV4-3; D: .; size: .; CDR3: CASSRRPAGNTEAFF; DNA: TGCGCCAGCAGCCGTAGACCCGCAGGGAACACTGAAGCTTTCTTT